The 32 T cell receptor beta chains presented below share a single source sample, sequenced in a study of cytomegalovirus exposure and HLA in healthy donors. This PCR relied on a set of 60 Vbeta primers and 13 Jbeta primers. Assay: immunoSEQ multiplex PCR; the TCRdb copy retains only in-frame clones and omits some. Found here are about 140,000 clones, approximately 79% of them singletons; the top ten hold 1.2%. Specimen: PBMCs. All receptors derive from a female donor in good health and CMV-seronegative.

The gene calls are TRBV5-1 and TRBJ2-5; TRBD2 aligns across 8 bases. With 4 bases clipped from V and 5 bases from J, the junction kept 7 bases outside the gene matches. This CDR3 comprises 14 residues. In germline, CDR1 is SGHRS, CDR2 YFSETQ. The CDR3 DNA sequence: TGCGCCAGCAGCCTGGGACTAGATGGGGAGACCCAGTACTTC. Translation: CASSLGLDGETQYF.

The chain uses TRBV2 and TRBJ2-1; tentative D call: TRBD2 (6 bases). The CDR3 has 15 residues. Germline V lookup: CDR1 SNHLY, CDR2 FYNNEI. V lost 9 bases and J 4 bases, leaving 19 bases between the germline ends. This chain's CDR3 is CASSPERTMYNEQFF. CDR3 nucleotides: TGTGCCAGTTCTCCCGAAAGGACTATGTACAATGAGCAGTTCTTC.

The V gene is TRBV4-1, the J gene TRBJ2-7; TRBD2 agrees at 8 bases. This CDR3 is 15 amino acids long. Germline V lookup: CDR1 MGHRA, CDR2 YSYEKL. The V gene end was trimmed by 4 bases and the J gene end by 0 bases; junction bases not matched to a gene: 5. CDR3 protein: CASSPQTSGSYEQYF. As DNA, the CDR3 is TGCGCCAGCAGCCCCCAAACTAGCGGCTCCTACGAGCAGTACTTC.

CDR3 in amino acids: CASSLRQGAGETQYF. In DNA form, the CDR3 reads TGTGCCAGCAGCTTAAGACAGGGGGCCGGGGAGACCCAGTACTTC. This sequence joins TRBV5-8 and TRBJ2-5; 10 nucleotides align to TRBD1. The CDR3 is made up of 15 amino acids. The germline V gene has CDR1 SGHTS and CDR2 YDEGEE. V trimming: 2 bases; J trimming: 5 bases; junction bases outside the gene matches: 6.

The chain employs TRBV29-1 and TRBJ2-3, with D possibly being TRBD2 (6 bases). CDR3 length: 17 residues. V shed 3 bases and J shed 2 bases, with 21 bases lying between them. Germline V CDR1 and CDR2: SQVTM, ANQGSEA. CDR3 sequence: CSVDGLAIGGYTDTQYF. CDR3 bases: TGCAGCGTTGATGGGCTAGCGATCGGTGGATACACAGATACGCAGTATTTT.

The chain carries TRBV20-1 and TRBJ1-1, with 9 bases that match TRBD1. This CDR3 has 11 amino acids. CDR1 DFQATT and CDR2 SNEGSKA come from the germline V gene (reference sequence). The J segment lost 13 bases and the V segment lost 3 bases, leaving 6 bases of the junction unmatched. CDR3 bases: TGCAGTGCTAGCCCCGGGACAGGGAGTTTCTTT. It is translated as CSASPGTGSFF.

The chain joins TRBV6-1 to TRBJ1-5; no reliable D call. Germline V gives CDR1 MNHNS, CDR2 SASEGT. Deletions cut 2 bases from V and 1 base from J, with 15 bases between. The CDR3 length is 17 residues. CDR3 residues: CASSELRGGLSNQPQHF. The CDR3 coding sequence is TGTGCCAGCAGTGAACTTCGAGGAGGGCTAAGCAATCAGCCCCAGCATTTT.

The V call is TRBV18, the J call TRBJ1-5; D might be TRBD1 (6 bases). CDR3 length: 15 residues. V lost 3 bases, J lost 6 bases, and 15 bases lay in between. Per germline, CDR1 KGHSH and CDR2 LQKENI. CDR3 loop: CASSPGTGPRQPQHF. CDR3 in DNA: TGTGCCAGCTCACCTGGAACAGGGCCTCGTCAGCCCCAGCATTTT. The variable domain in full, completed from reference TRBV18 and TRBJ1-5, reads NAGVMQNPRHLVRRRGQEARLRCSPMKGHSHVYWYRQLPEEGLKFMVYLQKENIIDESGMPKERFSAEFPKEGPSILRIQQVVRGDSAAYFCASSPGTGPRQPQHFGDGTRLSIL.

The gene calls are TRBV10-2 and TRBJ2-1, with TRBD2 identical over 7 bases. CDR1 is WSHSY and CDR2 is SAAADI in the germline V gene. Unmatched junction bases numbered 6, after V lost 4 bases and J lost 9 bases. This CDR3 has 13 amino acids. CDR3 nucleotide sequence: TGCGCCAGCAGTGCGGGGCGGGAGATTGAGCAGTTCTTC. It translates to CASSAGREIEQFF.

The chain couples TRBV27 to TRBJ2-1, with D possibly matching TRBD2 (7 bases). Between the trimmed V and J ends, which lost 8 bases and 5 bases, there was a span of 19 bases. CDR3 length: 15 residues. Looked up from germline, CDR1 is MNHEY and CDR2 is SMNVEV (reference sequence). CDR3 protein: CASRSGGGRHNEQFF. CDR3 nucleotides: TGTGCCAGCCGCTCGGGCGGGGGCAGACACAATGAGCAGTTCTTC.

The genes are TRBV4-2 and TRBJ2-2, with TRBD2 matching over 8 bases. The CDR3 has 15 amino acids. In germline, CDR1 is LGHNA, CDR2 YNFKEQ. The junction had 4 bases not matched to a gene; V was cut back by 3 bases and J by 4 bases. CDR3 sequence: CASSHYSGATGELFF. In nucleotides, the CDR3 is TGTGCCAGCAGCCACTATAGCGGGGCCACCGGGGAGCTGTTTTTT.

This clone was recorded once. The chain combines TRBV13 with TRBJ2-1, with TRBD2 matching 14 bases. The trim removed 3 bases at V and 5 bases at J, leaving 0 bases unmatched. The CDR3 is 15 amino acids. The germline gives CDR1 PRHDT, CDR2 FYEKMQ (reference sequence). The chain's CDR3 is CASSLGLAGDNEQFF. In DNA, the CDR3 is TGTGCCAGCAGCTTGGGACTAGCGGGGGACAATGAGCAGTTCTTC.

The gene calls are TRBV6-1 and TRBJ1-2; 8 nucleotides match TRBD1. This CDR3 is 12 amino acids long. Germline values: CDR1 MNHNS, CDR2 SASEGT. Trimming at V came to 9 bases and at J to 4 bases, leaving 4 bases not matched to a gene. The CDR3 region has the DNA TGTGCCAGTATAGGGACAGGCTATGGCTACACCTTC. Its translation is CASIGTGYGYTF.

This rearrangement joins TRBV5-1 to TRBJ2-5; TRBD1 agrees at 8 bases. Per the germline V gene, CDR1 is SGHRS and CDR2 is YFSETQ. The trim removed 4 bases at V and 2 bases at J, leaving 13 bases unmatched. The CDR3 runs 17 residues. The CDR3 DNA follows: TGCGCCAGCAGCCAATCTCCGACAGGGGAGACACAAGAGACCCAGTACTTC. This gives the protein CASSQSPTGETQETQYF.

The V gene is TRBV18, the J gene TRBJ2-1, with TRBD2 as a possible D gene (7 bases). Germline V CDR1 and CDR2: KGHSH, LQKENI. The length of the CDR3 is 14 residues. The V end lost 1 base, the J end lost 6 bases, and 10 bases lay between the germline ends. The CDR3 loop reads CASSPQGGGNEQFF. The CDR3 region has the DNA TGTGCCAGCTCACCACAGGGGGGGGGCAATGAGCAGTTCTTC.

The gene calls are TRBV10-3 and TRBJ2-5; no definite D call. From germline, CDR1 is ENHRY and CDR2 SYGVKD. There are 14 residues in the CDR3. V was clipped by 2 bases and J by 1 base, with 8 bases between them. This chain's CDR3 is CAISERNSQETQYF. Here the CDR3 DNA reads TGTGCCATCAGTGAGCGGAACAGCCAAGAGACCCAGTACTTC.

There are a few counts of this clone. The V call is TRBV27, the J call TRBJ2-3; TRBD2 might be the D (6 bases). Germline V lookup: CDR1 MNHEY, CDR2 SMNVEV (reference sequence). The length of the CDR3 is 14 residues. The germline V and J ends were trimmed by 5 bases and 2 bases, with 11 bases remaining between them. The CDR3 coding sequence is TGTGCCAGCAGTCCGGGACTTTCCACAGATACGCAGTATTTT. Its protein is CASSPGLSTDTQYF.

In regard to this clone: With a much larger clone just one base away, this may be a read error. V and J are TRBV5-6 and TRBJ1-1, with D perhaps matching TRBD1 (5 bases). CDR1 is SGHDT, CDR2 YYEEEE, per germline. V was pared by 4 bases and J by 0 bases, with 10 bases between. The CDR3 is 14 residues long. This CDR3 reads CASSMDTLNTEAFF. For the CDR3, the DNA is TGTGCCAGCAGCATGGACACCTTGAACACTGAAGCTTTCTTT.

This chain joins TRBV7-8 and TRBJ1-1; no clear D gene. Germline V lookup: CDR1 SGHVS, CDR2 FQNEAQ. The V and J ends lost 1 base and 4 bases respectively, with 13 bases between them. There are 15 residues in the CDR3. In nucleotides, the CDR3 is TGTGCCAGCAGCTTAGAGGCGGCGGTGGGCACTGAAGCTTTCTTT. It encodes CASSLEAAVGTEAFF.

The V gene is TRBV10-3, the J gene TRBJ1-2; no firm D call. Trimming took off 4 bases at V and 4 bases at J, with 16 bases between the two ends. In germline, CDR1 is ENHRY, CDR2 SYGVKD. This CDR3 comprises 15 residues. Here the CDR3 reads CAISVGGKGRYGYTF. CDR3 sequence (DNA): TGTGCCATCAGTGTAGGAGGAAAGGGCCGCTATGGCTACACCTTC.

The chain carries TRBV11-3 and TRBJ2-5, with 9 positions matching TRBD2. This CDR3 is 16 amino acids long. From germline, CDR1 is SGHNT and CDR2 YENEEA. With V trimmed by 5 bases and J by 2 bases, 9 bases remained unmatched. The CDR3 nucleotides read TGTGCCAGCAGCCCTAACCCTAGCGGGGCACAAGAGACCCAGTACTTC. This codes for CASSPNPSGAQETQYF. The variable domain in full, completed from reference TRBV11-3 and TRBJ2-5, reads EAGVVQSPRYKIIEKKQPVAFWCNPISGHNTLYWYLQNLGQGPELLIRYENEEAVDDSQLPKDRFSAERLKGVDSTLKIQPAELGDSAVYLCASSPNPSGAQETQYFGPGTRLLVL.

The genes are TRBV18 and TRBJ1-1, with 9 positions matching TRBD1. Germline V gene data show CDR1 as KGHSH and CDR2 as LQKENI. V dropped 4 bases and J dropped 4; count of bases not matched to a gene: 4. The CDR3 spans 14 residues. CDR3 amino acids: CASSRTGESTEAFF. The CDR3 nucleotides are TGTGCCAGCTCACGGACAGGGGAAAGCACTGAAGCTTTCTTT.

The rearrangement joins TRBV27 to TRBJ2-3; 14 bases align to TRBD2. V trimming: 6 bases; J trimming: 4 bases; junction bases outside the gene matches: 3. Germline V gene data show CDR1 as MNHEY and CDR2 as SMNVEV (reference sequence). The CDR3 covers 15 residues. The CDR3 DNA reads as TGTGCCAGCAGGGGACTAGCGGGAGTCTCAGATACGCAGTATTTT. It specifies CASRGLAGVSDTQYF.

The CDR3 nucleotides are TGTGCCAGCTCACCAGGGTACGGACAGGTGGATACGCAGTATTTT. It specifies CASSPGYGQVDTQYF. This chain links TRBV18 with TRBJ2-3; the match to TRBD1 covers 7 bases. V lost 2 bases and J lost 6; bases outside the gene matches: 8. Germline assignment: CDR1 KGHSH and CDR2 LQKENI. This CDR3 has 15 residues.

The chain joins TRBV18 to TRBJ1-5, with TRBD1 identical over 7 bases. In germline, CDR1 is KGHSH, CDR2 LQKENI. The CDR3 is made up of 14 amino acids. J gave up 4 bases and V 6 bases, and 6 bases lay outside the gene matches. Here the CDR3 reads CASSKGTVNQPQHF. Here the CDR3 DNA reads TGTGCCAGCTCGAAAGGGACAGTTAATCAGCCCCAGCATTTT. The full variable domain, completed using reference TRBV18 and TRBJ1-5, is NAGVMQNPRHLVRRRGQEARLRCSPMKGHSHVYWYRQLPEEGLKFMVYLQKENIIDESGMPKERFSAEFPKEGPSILRIQQVVRGDSAAYFCASSKGTVNQPQHFGDGTRLSIL.

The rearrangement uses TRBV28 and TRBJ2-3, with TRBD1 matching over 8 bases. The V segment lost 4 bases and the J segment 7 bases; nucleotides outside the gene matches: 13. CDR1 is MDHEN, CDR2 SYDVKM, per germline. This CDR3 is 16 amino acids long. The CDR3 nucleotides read TGTGCCAGCAGTTCACTCCAGGGGGCCCTCCCCCATACGCAGTATTTT. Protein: CASSSLQGALPHTQYF.

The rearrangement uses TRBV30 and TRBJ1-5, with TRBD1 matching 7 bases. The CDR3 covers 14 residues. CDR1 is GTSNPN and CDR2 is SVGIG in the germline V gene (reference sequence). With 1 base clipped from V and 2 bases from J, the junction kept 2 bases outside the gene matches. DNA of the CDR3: TGTGCCTGGAGTGCAGGACAGGGCAATCAGCCCCAGCATTTT. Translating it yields CAWSAGQGNQPQHF.

The CDR3 is CASSLTGDLAGVIYNEQFF. As DNA, the CDR3 is TGTGCCAGCAGCTTGACGGGAGATTTAGCGGGAGTTATCTACAATGAGCAGTTCTTC. The V call is TRBV5-6, the J call TRBJ2-1; 9 bases align to TRBD2. The CDR3 runs to 19 residues. The junction had 14 bases not matched to a gene; V was cut back by 1 base and J by 3 bases. The germline V gene encodes CDR1 SGHDT and CDR2 YYEEEE.

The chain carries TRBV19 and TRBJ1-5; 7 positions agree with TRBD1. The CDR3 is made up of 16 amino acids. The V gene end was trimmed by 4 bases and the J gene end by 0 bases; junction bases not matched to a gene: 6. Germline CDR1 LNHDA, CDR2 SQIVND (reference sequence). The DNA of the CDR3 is TGTGCCAGTAGTAGCTTAGGGACAGCTAGCAATCAGCCCCAGCATTTT. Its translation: CASSSLGTASNQPQHF.

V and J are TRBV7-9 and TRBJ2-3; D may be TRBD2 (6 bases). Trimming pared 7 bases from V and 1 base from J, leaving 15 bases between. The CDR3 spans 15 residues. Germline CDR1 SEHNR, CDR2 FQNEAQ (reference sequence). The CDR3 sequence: CASIGPPGGTDTQYF. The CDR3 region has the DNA TGTGCCAGCATCGGTCCGCCGGGGGGCACAGATACGCAGTATTTT.

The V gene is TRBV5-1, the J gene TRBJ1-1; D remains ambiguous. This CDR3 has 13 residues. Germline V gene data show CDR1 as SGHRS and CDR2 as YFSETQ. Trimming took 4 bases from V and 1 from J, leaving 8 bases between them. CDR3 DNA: TGCGCCAGCAGCGAGGGAGCGAACACTGAAGCTTTCTTT. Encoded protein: CASSEGANTEAFF.

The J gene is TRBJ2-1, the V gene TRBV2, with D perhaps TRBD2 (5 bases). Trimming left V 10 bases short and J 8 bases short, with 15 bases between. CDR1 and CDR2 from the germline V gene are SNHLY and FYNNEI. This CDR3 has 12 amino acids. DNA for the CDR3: TGTGCCACCAAAGAAGGACTTGATGAGCAGTTCTTC. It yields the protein CATKEGLDEQFF.